This T cell receptor beta chain was observed in a study of cytomegalovirus exposure and HLA in healthy donors. This CDR3 contains 16 residues. Per the germline V gene, CDR1 is SEHNR and CDR2 is FQNEAQ (reference sequence). 13 Jbeta primers and 60 Vbeta primers were used for the PCR. Libraries were prepared by immunoSEQ multiplex PCR; TCRdb keeps only in-frame clonotypes and omits some of them. The sample holds around 63,000 clones; 65% to 80% are singletons and the top ten take less than 3.5%. Whole-study findings and limits: Per a prior analysis, the majority of TCR beta V segments were productive roughly 90% or roughly 30% of the time.

On this clone itself: Its antigen is unknown. The junction shows a germline mismatch at one end, possibly a read error.

The rearrangement joins TRBV7-9 to TRBJ2-3; D may be TRBD1 (6 bases). Sequenced material: PBMCs. The TCR comes from a woman in her twenties or thirties in good health and CMV-seronegative. CDR3 region: CSSSSAGEVQGYTQYF. For the CDR3, the DNA is TGTTCCAGCAGCTCAGCTGGTGAGGTCCAGGGGTATACGCAGTATTTT.